What follows are 15 T cell receptor beta chains derived from one specimen sequenced in a study of blood T cells in healthy people across ages. With a J-beta primer mix and a sample-barcoded 5' primer, a second PCR ran about 7 to 12 cycles. Each CDR3 protein gets one entry after TCRdb re-called the 5' RACE reads with MiXCR. This sample has fewer than 1 million distinct CDR3 sequences, with around 43% found just once. Sequenced material: blood. These receptors were collected from a man between 60 and 70 years old in good health.

This clonotype showed up just a few times. The chain joins TRBV20-1 to TRBJ2-5; perhaps TRBD2 as D (6 bases). Between the trimmed V and J ends, which lost 0 bases and 5 bases, there was a span of 16 bases. The germline V gene encodes CDR1 DFQATT and CDR2 SNEGSKA (reference sequence). This CDR3 is 15 amino acids long. In DNA form, the CDR3 reads TGCAGTGCTAGAGATAGGATACTAGCAGGGGAGACCCAGTACTTC. Protein sequence: CSARDRILAGETQYF.

The V gene is TRBV9, the J gene TRBJ1-2; tentatively, D is TRBD1 (5 bases). V was cut by 3 bases and J by 0 bases, with 9 bases left in between. Germline V gene lookup returns CDR1 SGDLS and CDR2 YYNGEE. This CDR3 is 14 amino acids long. The CDR3 DNA reads as TGTGCCAGCAGCGATGGGGCTTCTAACTATGGCTACACCTTC. Protein: CASSDGASNYGYTF.

This clonotype was counted only a few times. The genes are TRBV7-3 and TRBJ2-2; tentative D call: TRBD2 (7 bases). Trimming took off 2 bases at V and 5 bases at J, with 12 bases between the two ends. The CDR3 consists of 15 residues. Germline V gene data show CDR1 as SGHTA and CDR2 as FQGTGA. The CDR3 sequence is CASSLAGAGTGELFF. CDR3 nucleotides: TGTGCCAGCAGCTTAGCGGGGGCCGGGACCGGGGAGCTGTTTTTT.

The chain uses TRBV7-9 and TRBJ2-7, with D maybe TRBD2 (5 bases). CDR1 and CDR2 from the germline V gene are SEHNR and FQNEAQ (reference sequence). The CDR3 extends over 16 amino acids. V lost 3 bases and J lost 5, with 20 bases in between. CDR3 DNA sequence: TGTGCCAGCAGCTTTATGGCGGACTCCCATAGGAACGAGCAGTACTTC. It encodes CASSFMADSHRNEQYF.

The V and J genes are TRBV30 and TRBJ2-6, with no clear D. Between the trimmed V and J ends, which lost 2 bases and 2 bases, there was a span of 4 bases. This CDR3 has 13 amino acids. Germline loops: CDR1 GTSNPN, CDR2 SVGIG (reference sequence). CDR3 DNA sequence: TGTGCCTGGAGTCTCCCTGGGGCCAACGTCCTGACTTTC. It translates to CAWSLPGANVLTF.

This clonotype has ten or more counts. The chain is built from TRBV3-1 and TRBJ2-7, with D tentatively TRBD1 or TRBD2 (5 bases each). This CDR3 has 14 residues. Germline V gene data show CDR1 as LGHDT and CDR2 as YNNKEL (reference sequence). V shed 5 bases and J shed 1 base, with 12 bases lying between them. In DNA, the CDR3 is TGTGCCAGCAGCTTCGCCGGGGCTTCCTACGAGCAGTACTTC. Its protein product is CASSFAGASYEQYF.

This clonotype was seen a single time. The chain combines TRBV28 with TRBJ2-3; 9 positions agree with TRBD2. The CDR3 consists of 16 residues. Germline-derived CDR1 and CDR2 are MDHEN and SYDVKM. Losses at the gene ends were 3 bases for V and 0 bases for J; bases not matched to a gene: 4. CDR3 sequence reads: CASSFGLAPSTDTQYF. The CDR3 coding sequence is TGTGCCAGCAGTTTTGGACTAGCGCCCAGCACAGATACGCAGTATTTT.

The DNA for the CDR3 is TGTGCCACCAGCAGAGCTTCAGGGGCTGGCTATGGCTACACCTTC. Its translation: CATSRASGAGYGYTF. V is TRBV15 and J is TRBJ1-2, with D perhaps TRBD1 (6 bases). CDR1 and CDR2 (germline): LNHNV, YYDKDF (reference sequence). Trimming removed 1 base at V and 4 bases at J, with 13 bases between. The CDR3 length is 15 residues.

This chain uses TRBV6-5 with TRBJ2-1, with a tentative D call TRBD1 (6 bases). The V gene lost 2 bases and the J gene lost 10 bases, with 15 bases spanning the gap. The CDR3 has 14 residues. Germline values: CDR1 MNHEY, CDR2 SVGAGI. The CDR3 loop reads CASSYRRGNYEQFF. CDR3 coding DNA: TGTGCCAGCAGTTACCGCAGGGGCAACTACGAGCAGTTCTTC.

The gene calls are TRBV30 and TRBJ1-4; TRBD1 matches 7 bases. Germline lookup yields CDR1 GTSNPN and CDR2 SVGIG (reference sequence). V shed 3 bases, J shed 3 bases, and the junction held 13 bases outside the gene matches. The CDR3 covers 17 residues. The CDR3 reads CAWRGRGDSFSNEKLFF. The CDR3, as DNA: TGTGCCTGGAGGGGACGAGGGGACAGCTTCTCTAATGAAAAACTGTTTTTT.

There are a few counts of this clonotype. This chain joins TRBV12-3 or TRBV12-4 and TRBJ1-4; 10 positions agree with TRBD1. J lost 14 bases, V lost 3 bases, and 6 bases had no gene match. The CDR3 covers 13 residues. The CDR3 loop is CASSLGTGEKLFF. In nucleotides, the CDR3 is TGTGCCAGCAGTTTGGGGACAGGGGAGAAGCTGTTTTTT.

The chain employs TRBV7-9 and TRBJ1-5; D is undetermined. In germline, CDR1 is SEHNR, CDR2 FQNEAQ (reference sequence). V lost 3 bases and J lost 11, with 11 bases in between. The CDR3 is made up of 12 amino acids. Here the CDR3 DNA reads TGTGCCAGCAGCTTTCCGGACTCTTCCCAGCATTTT. It specifies CASSFPDSSQHF.

This clonotype showed up just once. The chain couples TRBV29-1 to TRBJ2-2; D is unclear. In germline, CDR1 is SQVTM, CDR2 ANQGSEA. Trimming removed 6 bases at V and 0 bases at J, with 11 bases between. This CDR3 contains 14 residues. The CDR3 region is CSVPRYTNTGELFF. CDR3 nucleotide sequence: TGCAGCGTCCCGAGATATACGAACACCGGGGAGCTGTTTTTT.

V usage is TRBV30 and J usage is TRBJ2-3; D tentatively reads TRBD1 or TRBD2 (5 bases each). V lost 0 bases and J 5 bases, leaving 12 bases between the germline ends. Germline V gene sequence: CDR1 GTSNPN, CDR2 SVGIG (reference sequence). This CDR3 has 14 amino acids. DNA for the CDR3: TGTGCCTGGAGTGTAGGGACCACCATAGATACGCAGTATTTT. Translated, it gives CAWSVGTTIDTQYF.

This clonotype was seen only a few times. This chain links TRBV10-1 with TRBJ2-7; 8 nucleotides align to TRBD2. The CDR3 has 15 amino acids. The V segment lost 3 bases and the J segment 0 bases; nucleotides outside the gene matches: 4. CDR1 and CDR2 from the germline V gene are WNHNN and SYGVQD (reference sequence). For the CDR3, the DNA is TGCGCCAGCAGTGATAGTGGACTAGCCTCCTACGAGCAGTACTTC. Protein sequence: CASSDSGLASYEQYF.